This entry lists 20 T cell receptor beta chains sequenced from one sample in a study of blood T cell repertoires in COVID-19. Profiling relied on immunoSEQ multiplex PCR, and the TCRdb table lists in-frame clones only, not all of them. Altogether roughly 500,000 clones are present, approximately 89% being singletons, with the ten largest covering 0.7% to 1%. The specimen was peripheral blood. Receptors originate from a man between 18 and 35 years old with COVID-19, enrolled during active disease.

V and J are TRBV21-1 and TRBJ1-1. TRBV21-1 is assigned pseudogene status. This CDR3 comprises 14 residues. CDR3 in DNA: TGTGCCAGCAGCAATGGACTCCCGAACACTGAAGCTTTCTTT. Protein product: CASSNGLPNTEAFF.

This chain links TRBV7-2 with TRBJ1-1; D might be TRBD1 (5 bases). Trimming stripped 3 bases from V and 7 bases from J, with 18 bases between. Germline-derived CDR1 and CDR2 are SGHTA and FQGNSA. The CDR3 is made up of 15 amino acids. CDR3 residues: CASSLQGRTRVEAFF. For the CDR3, the DNA is TGTGCCAGCAGCTTGCAGGGTAGGACGAGAGTTGAAGCTTTCTTT.

The chain uses TRBV27 and TRBJ1-1, with TRBD1 matching over 7 bases. CDR1 is MNHEY and CDR2 is SMNVEV in the germline V gene (reference sequence). Trimming removed 8 bases from V and 3 bases from J; junction bases left unmatched: 12. The CDR3 is 15 residues long. The chain's CDR3 is CASVTGERFHTEAFF. CDR3 DNA: TGTGCCAGCGTCACAGGGGAGAGGTTCCACACTGAAGCTTTCTTT.

The rearrangement uses TRBV2 and TRBJ2-1; 7 bases line up with TRBD2. After removal of 6 bases from V and 5 bases from J, the junction contained 7 bases not matched to a gene. CDR3 size: 14 residues. Germline CDR1 and CDR2: SNHLY and FYNNEI. The CDR3 DNA is TGTGCCAGCAGGGTAAGCGGGGCCAACAATGAGCAGTTCTTC. This encodes CASRVSGANNEQFF.

The V call is TRBV7-9, the J call TRBJ2-5; 10 bases line up with TRBD2. The CDR3 extends over 16 amino acids. V trimming: 3 bases; J trimming: 5 bases; junction bases outside the gene matches: 9. Germline assignment: CDR1 SEHNR and CDR2 FQNEAQ (reference sequence). The CDR3 here is CASSLGTSVIRETQYF. The CDR3 bases are TGTGCCAGCAGCTTGGGGACTAGCGTGATTCGGGAGACCCAGTACTTC.

The rearrangement joins TRBV5-1 to TRBJ2-7, with D perhaps TRBD2 (5 bases). The CDR3 contains 14 residues. V was pared by 0 bases and J by 0 bases, with 7 bases between. Per germline, CDR1 SGHRS and CDR2 YFSETQ. The CDR3 loop is CASSLVGSSYEQYF. CDR3 DNA sequence: TGCGCCAGCAGCTTGGTGGGGAGCTCCTACGAGCAGTACTTC.

This rearrangement joins TRBV5-1 to TRBJ1-1; perhaps TRBD1 as D (5 bases). This CDR3 is built from 15 residues. CDR1 is SGHRS, CDR2 YFSETQ, per germline. V was shortened by 4 bases and J by 1 base, with 14 bases between the two germline ends. DNA for the CDR3: TGCGCCAGCAGCAGTTCGGGGGACCCGAACACTGAAGCTTTCTTT. Encoded protein: CASSSSGDPNTEAFF.

The V and J genes are TRBV15 and TRBJ1-6; 7 bases agree with TRBD1. The germline V gene encodes CDR1 LNHNV and CDR2 YYDKDF (reference sequence). With V trimmed by 4 bases and J by 7 bases, 7 bases remained unmatched. The CDR3 has 15 amino acids. CDR3 sequence (DNA): TGTGCCACCAGCAAAGGGGGCGCGGGGAATTCACCCCTCCACTTT. Translating it yields CATSKGGAGNSPLHF.

V usage is TRBV24-1 and J usage is TRBJ2-2, with 8 bases matching TRBD1. With V trimmed by 4 bases and J by 6 bases, 9 bases remained unmatched. CDR1 is KGHDR, CDR2 SFDVKD, per germline. The length of the CDR3 is 16 residues. CDR3 in DNA: TGTGCCACCAGTGACAAGGGGACAGGTGGGGCCGGGGAGCTGTTTTTT. Translating it yields CATSDKGTGGAGELFF.

The genes are TRBV7-9 and TRBJ1-3, with D maybe TRBD1 (6 bases). V was pared by 1 base and J by 1 base, with 11 bases between. In germline, CDR1 is SEHNR, CDR2 FQNEAQ (reference sequence). The CDR3 length is 16 residues. The CDR3 nucleotides are TGTGCCAGCAGCTTAGTCGGGGGGGCGTCTGGAAACACCATATATTTT. Protein product: CASSLVGGASGNTIYF.

The chain has TRBV18 and TRBJ2-4; a weak D match, TRBD2 (7 bases). CDR1 is KGHSH, CDR2 LQKENI, per germline. V dropped 0 bases and J dropped 2 bases, with 17 bases sitting between them. The CDR3 length is 18 residues. CDR3 DNA sequence: TGTGCCAGCTCACCACCGCTGGGCGGGGGCGGATCCAAAAACATTCAGTACTTC. This gives the protein CASSPPLGGGGSKNIQYF.

CDR3 bases: TGTGCCAGCAGCTTAGTTCAAAGGTGGAGATCGGGGACCGGGGAGCTGTTTTTT. As protein: CASSLVQRWRSGTGELFF. This chain uses TRBV11-3 with TRBJ2-2, with D possibly TRBD2 on 5 matching bases. The CDR3 covers 18 residues. Germline CDR1 and CDR2: SGHNT and YENEEA. The V gene lost 1 base and the J gene lost 5 bases, with 20 bases spanning the gap.

J is TRBJ2-4 and V is TRBV4-1, with TRBD1 identical over 7 bases. Germline loops: CDR1 MGHRA, CDR2 YSYEKL. The CDR3 is made up of 15 amino acids. Trimming removed 3 bases from V and 4 bases from J; junction bases left unmatched: 6. The DNA of the CDR3 is TGCGCCAGCAGCCACCGACAGGGACCAAAAAACATTCAGTACTTC. It translates to CASSHRQGPKNIQYF.

The chain uses TRBV12-3 or TRBV12-4 and TRBJ2-3; 11 nucleotides match TRBD2. The V and J ends lost 6 bases and 6 bases, in that order; junction bases with no gene match: 2. The CDR3 has 13 amino acids. CDR3 protein: CASRTSGVDTQYF. Here the CDR3 DNA reads TGTGCCAGCAGGACTAGCGGGGTGGATACGCAGTATTTT.

This clone was detected only a few times. The chain is built from TRBV7-8 and TRBJ1-2; 7 positions match TRBD1. This CDR3 comprises 13 residues. V dropped 4 bases and J dropped 4; count of bases not matched to a gene: 3. Germline V lookup: CDR1 SGHVS, CDR2 FQNEAQ. CDR3: CASSSGQTYGYTF. The CDR3 coding sequence is TGTGCCAGCAGCTCGGGACAGACCTATGGCTACACCTTC.

Written as DNA, the CDR3 is TGCGCCAGCAGCTTGGACCGTGGACAGGGGAACACTGAAGCTTTCTTT. Residues: CASSLDRGQGNTEAFF. The chain has TRBV5-1 and TRBJ1-1; 8 nucleotides align to TRBD1. Germline-derived CDR1 and CDR2 are SGHRS and YFSETQ. J lost 1 base, V lost 0 bases, and 5 bases had no gene match. The CDR3 length is 16 residues.

The DNA for the CDR3 is TGTGCCAGCAGCGTCAGGGGAGATGAGCAGTTCTTC. Translating it yields CASSVRGDEQFF. The rearrangement links TRBV7-8 to TRBJ2-1; D perhaps matches TRBD1 (6 bases). Germline V gives CDR1 SGHVS, CDR2 FQNEAQ. V was shortened by 5 bases and J by 8 bases, with 10 bases between the two germline ends. This CDR3 has 12 amino acids. Filled out from reference TRBV7-8 and TRBJ2-1, the complete variable domain reads GAGVSQSPRYKVAKRGQDVALRCDPISGHVSLFWYQQALGQGPEFLTYFQNEAQLDKSGLPSDRFFAERPEGSVSTLKIQRTQQEDSAVYLCASSVRGDEQFFGPGTRLTVL.

The chain combines TRBV7-9 with TRBJ2-5; perhaps TRBD1 as D (5 bases). The germline gives CDR1 SEHNR, CDR2 FQNEAQ (reference sequence). With 5 bases removed from V and 2 bases from J, the gap between germline ends came to 9 bases. The CDR3 runs 13 residues. The CDR3 region has the DNA TGTGCCAGCAGCAGGACACCTCAAGAGACCCAGTACTTC. Protein sequence: CASSRTPQETQYF.

This chain joins TRBV3-1 (or the pseudogene TRBV3-2) and TRBJ1-4, with D perhaps TRBD1 (5 bases). CDR1 is LGHDT and CDR2 is YNNKEL in the germline V gene (reference sequence). Trimming cost V 6 bases and J 10 bases, with 18 bases left between them. This CDR3 spans 14 amino acids. CDR3 residues: CASSLPGGTTKLFF. The CDR3 nucleotides are TGTGCCAGCAGTCTACCGGGGGGGACGACAAAACTGTTTTTT.

This chain joins TRBV19 and TRBJ1-4; tentative D call: TRBD1 (5 bases). In germline, CDR1 is LNHDA, CDR2 SQIVND (reference sequence). Trimming left V 4 bases short and J 5 bases short, with 11 bases between. CDR3 length equals 14 residues. CDR3 region: CASSNGGVNEKLFF. The CDR3 region has the DNA TGTGCCAGTAGTAACGGGGGGGTAAATGAAAAACTGTTTTTT.